This entry lists 14 T cell receptor beta chains sequenced from one sample in a study of early T cells in non-severe SARS-CoV-2 infection. TCRdb fed the 5' RACE reads into MiXCR, producing one record per CDR3 protein. The top ten clones hold roughly 4.2% of a sample with 50,000 to 65,000 distinct CDR3 sequences, about an eighth of them seen once. Specimen: whole blood. These receptors were collected from an adult who was a healthcare worker with PCR-confirmed SARS-CoV-2 infection or an uninfected control (not recorded which).

This clonotype was seen only a few times. V usage is TRBV5-1 and J usage is TRBJ2-1; perhaps D is TRBD1 or TRBD2 (6 bases each). V was trimmed by 3 bases and J by 6 bases, leaving 10 bases between them. CDR1 and CDR2 from the germline V gene are SGHRS and YFSETQ. There are 13 residues in the CDR3. CDR3 amino acids: CASSSGGGNEQFF. CDR3 sequence (DNA): TGCGCCAGCAGCTCAGGAGGGGGCAATGAGCAGTTCTTC.

This clonotype has ten or more counts. The rearrangement joins TRBV7-9 to TRBJ2-3; TRBD2 is a possible D gene (6 bases). The V end was cut by 4 bases, the J end by 3 bases, with 14 bases between. Per the germline V gene, CDR1 is SEHNR and CDR2 is FQNEAQ (reference sequence). The CDR3 extends over 15 amino acids. For the CDR3, the DNA is TGTGCCAGCAGCTACGGAGTTCGGGGGACAGATACGCAGTATTTT. This sequence encodes CASSYGVRGTDTQYF.

The V and J genes are TRBV10-3 and TRBJ2-7; D is perhaps TRBD1 (7 bases). The length of the CDR3 is 14 residues. Germline-derived CDR1 and CDR2 are ENHRY and SYGVKD. V was shortened by 7 bases and J by 5 bases, with 18 bases between the two germline ends. The CDR3 DNA is TGTGCCATCACCTCGGAGGGGGCTATAAACGAGCAGTACTTC. Encoded protein: CAITSEGAINEQYF.

This clonotype occurred many times. The chain joins TRBV20-1 to TRBJ2-7; TRBD1 agrees at 9 bases. V lost 3 bases and J lost 7; bases outside the gene matches: 7. The CDR3 runs to 13 residues. Per germline, CDR1 DFQATT and CDR2 SNEGSKA (reference sequence). CDR3 sequence (DNA): TGCAGTGCTAGCCGGGACAGGGCGTCGGAGCAGTACTTC. It encodes CSASRDRASEQYF.

The V and J genes are TRBV5-1 and TRBJ2-7; TRBD1 might be the D (5 bases). The CDR3 contains 14 residues. Trimming took off 1 base at V and 3 bases at J, with 11 bases between the two ends. The germline V gene encodes CDR1 SGHRS and CDR2 YFSETQ. CDR3 residues: CASSLSGSDYEQYF. The CDR3 bases are TGCGCCAGCAGCTTGTCAGGGTCTGACTACGAGCAGTACTTC.

The chain couples TRBV11-2 to TRBJ2-7; D is unresolved. Germline V lookup: CDR1 SGHAT, CDR2 FQNNGV. V was shortened by 3 bases and J by 1 base, with 10 bases between the two germline ends. CDR3 size: 14 residues. The CDR3 DNA follows: TGTGCCAGCAGCTTCAGGATTGGATCCTACGAGCAGTACTTC. Its translation: CASSFRIGSYEQYF.

The rearrangement links TRBV9 to TRBJ1-1, with D possibly matching TRBD1 (6 bases). Germline assignment: CDR1 SGDLS and CDR2 YYNGEE. V gave up 0 bases and J gave up 4 bases, with 7 bases separating them. The CDR3 sequence is 13 residues long. The chain's CDR3 is CASSVAGATEAFF. The DNA for the CDR3 is TGTGCCAGCAGCGTAGCAGGGGCCACTGAAGCTTTCTTT.

The rearrangement uses TRBV5-1 and TRBJ2-5, with D perhaps TRBD2 (7 bases). With 4 bases removed from V and 5 bases from J, the gap between germline ends came to 15 bases. This CDR3 contains 14 residues. Germline V gives CDR1 SGHRS, CDR2 YFSETQ. As DNA, the CDR3 is TGCGCCAGCAGCAGGGGGGGCCCCCAGGAGACCCAGTACTTC. Translated, it gives CASSRGGPQETQYF.

This clonotype has more than one count but fewer than ten. The rearrangement uses TRBV6-2 or TRBV6-3 and TRBJ2-1; tentative D call: TRBD1 (5 bases). V lost 7 bases and J 3 bases, leaving 13 bases between the germline ends. The CDR3 length is 14 residues. Germline CDR1 and CDR2: MNHEY and SVGEGT. The CDR3, as DNA: TGTGCCAGCACCCAGCCCAGGGTCTACAATGAGCAGTTCTTC. As protein: CASTQPRVYNEQFF.

This clonotype has a count of ten or more. The CDR3 DNA is TGTGCCAGCAGCTCCTTGGCAGGGAACACTGAAGCTTTCTTT. Translated: CASSSLAGNTEAFF. This chain connects TRBV12-3 or TRBV12-4 to TRBJ1-1; D uncertain. V was pared by 6 bases and J by 1 base, with 12 bases between. This CDR3 comprises 14 residues.

Ten or more counts support this clonotype. V and J are TRBV6-5 and TRBJ1-5, with no clear D. V lost 6 bases, J lost 4 bases, and 16 bases lay in between. Looked up from germline, CDR1 is MNHEY and CDR2 is SVGAGI. The CDR3 runs 15 residues. The DNA for the CDR3 is TGTGCCAGCAGCTATACCGGACGGAAAAATCAGCCCCAGCATTTT. This codes for CASSYTGRKNQPQHF.

This chain connects TRBV10-3 to TRBJ2-3, with TRBD1 as a possible D gene (6 bases). The CDR3 is 15 amino acids. The V gene's germline CDR1 is ENHRY and CDR2 SYGVKD. V was cut by 6 bases and J by 2 bases, with 15 bases left in between. The CDR3 sequence is CAIRDSQGLTDTQYF. The CDR3 DNA reads TGTGCCATCAGGGACTCTCAGGGGCTCACAGATACGCAGTATTTT.

The chain is built from TRBV19 and TRBJ2-1; 12 bases agree with TRBD2. Trimming took 4 bases from V and 7 from J; bases not matched to a gene: 8. In germline, CDR1 is LNHDA, CDR2 SQIVND (reference sequence). The CDR3 extends over 16 amino acids. CDR3 nucleotides: TGTGCCAGTAGTACACAACTAGCGGGGGGATGGAATGAGCAGTTCTTC. This encodes CASSTQLAGGWNEQFF.

The J gene is TRBJ1-1, the V gene TRBV3-1, with 7 bases aligning to TRBD1. The germline V gene encodes CDR1 LGHDT and CDR2 YNNKEL (reference sequence). CDR3 size: 15 residues. With 2 bases clipped from V and 1 base from J, the junction kept 4 bases outside the gene matches. CDR3 loop: CASSQSGTENTEAFF. The DNA for the CDR3 is TGTGCCAGCAGCCAATCGGGGACAGAGAACACTGAAGCTTTCTTT.